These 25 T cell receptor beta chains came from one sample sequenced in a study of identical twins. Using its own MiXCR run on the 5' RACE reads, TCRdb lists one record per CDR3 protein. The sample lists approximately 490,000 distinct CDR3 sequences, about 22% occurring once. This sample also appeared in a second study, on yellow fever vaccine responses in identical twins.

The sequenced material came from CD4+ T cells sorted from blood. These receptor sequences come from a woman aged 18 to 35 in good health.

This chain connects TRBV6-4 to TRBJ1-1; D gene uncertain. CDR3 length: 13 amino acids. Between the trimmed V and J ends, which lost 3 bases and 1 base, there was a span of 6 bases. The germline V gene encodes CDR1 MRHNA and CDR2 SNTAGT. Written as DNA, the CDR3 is TGTGCCAGCAGTGATCGGGAGAACACTGAAGCTTTCTTT. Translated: CASSDRENTEAFF.

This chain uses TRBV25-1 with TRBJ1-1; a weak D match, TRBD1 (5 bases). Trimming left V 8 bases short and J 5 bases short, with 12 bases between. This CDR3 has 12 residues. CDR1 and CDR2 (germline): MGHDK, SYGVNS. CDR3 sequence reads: CASRETVTEAFF. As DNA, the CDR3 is TGTGCCAGCCGGGAGACAGTGACTGAAGCTTTCTTT.

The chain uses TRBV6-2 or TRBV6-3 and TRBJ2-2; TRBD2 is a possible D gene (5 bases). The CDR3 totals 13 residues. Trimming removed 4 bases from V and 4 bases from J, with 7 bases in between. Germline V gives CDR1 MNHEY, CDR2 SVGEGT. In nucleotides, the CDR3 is TGTGCCAGCAGTTGGACTCTCACCGGGGAGCTGTTTTTT. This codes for CASSWTLTGELFF.

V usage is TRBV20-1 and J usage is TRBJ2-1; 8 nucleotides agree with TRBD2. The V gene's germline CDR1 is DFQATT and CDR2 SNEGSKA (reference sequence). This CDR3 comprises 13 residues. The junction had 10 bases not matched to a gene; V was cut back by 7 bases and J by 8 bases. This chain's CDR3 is CSGGTRGRDEQFF. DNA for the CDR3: TGCAGTGGTGGGACTAGGGGTCGGGATGAGCAGTTCTTC.

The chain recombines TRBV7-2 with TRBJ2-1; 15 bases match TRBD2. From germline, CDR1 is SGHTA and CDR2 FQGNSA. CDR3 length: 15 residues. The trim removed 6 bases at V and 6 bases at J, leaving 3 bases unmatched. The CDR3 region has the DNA TGTGCCAGCAGGAGGACTAGCGGGGGGGGCAATGAGCAGTTCTTC. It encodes CASRRTSGGGNEQFF.

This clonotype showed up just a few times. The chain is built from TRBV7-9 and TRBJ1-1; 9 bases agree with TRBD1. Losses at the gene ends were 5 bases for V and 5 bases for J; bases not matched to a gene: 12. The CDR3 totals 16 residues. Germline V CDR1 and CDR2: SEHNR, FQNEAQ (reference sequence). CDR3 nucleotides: TGTGCCAGCAGCGACGCCACAGGGGGCTTATCTACTGAAGCTTTCTTT. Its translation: CASSDATGGLSTEAFF. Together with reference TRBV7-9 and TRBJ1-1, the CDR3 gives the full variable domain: DTGVSQNPRHKITKRGQNVTFRCDPISEHNRLYWYRQTLGQGPEFLTYFQNEAQLEKSRLLSDRFSAERPKGSFSTLEIQRTEQGDSAMYLCASSDATGGLSTEAFFGQGTRLTVV.

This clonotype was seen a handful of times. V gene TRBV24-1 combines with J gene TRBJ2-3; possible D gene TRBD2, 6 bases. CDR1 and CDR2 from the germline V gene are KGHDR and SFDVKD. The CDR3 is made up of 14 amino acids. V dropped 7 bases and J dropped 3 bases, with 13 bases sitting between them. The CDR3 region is CATSGPGGTDTQYF. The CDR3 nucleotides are TGTGCCACCAGCGGCCCCGGAGGGACAGATACGCAGTATTTT.

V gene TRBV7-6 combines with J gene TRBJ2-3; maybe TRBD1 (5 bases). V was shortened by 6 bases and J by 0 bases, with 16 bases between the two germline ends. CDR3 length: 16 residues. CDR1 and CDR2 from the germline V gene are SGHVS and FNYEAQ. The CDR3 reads CASSSQGRSSTDTQYF. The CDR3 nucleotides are TGTGCCAGCAGTTCTCAGGGTAGGAGTAGCACAGATACGCAGTATTTT.

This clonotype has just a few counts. The CDR3 sequence: CASSPGLLNIQYF. CDR3 nucleotide sequence: TGTGCCAGCAGCCCGGGACTTTTAAACATTCAGTACTTC. The chain employs TRBV3-1 and TRBJ2-4; tentative D call: TRBD2 (6 bases). Between the trimmed V and J ends, which lost 4 bases and 6 bases, there was a span of 10 bases. The CDR3 covers 13 residues. The germline CDR1 and CDR2 sequences are LGHDT and YNNKEL (reference sequence).

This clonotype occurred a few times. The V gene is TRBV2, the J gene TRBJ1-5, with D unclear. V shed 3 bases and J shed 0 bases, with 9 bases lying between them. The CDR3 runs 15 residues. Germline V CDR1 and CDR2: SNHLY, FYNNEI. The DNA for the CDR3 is TGTGCCAGCAGTGAGTCCCACTATAGCAATCAGCCCCAGCATTTT. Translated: CASSESHYSNQPQHF.

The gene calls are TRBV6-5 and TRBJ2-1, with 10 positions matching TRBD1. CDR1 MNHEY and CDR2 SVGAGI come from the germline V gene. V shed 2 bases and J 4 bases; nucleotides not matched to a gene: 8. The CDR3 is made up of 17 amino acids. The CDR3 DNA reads TGTGCCAGCAGTTACCCGATAGACAGGGGGCCATACAATGAGCAGTTCTTC. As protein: CASSYPIDRGPYNEQFF.

The CDR3 loop reads CASTRTGVQETQYF. The CDR3 DNA follows: TGTGCCAGCACCCGAACAGGGGTTCAAGAGACCCAGTACTTC. V and J are TRBV12-3 or TRBV12-4 and TRBJ2-5, with TRBD1 identical over 7 bases. The CDR3 totals 14 residues. The V gene end was trimmed by 7 bases and the J gene end by 2 bases; junction bases not matched to a gene: 7.

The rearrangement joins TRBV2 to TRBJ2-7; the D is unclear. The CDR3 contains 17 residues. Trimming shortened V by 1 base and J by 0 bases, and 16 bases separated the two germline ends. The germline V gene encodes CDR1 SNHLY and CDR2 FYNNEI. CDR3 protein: CASSEERSVFGSYEQYV. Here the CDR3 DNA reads TGTGCCAGCAGTGAAGAGAGAAGTGTATTTGGCTCCTACGAGCAGTACGTC.

CDR3 in amino acids: CASRPPGGSILYTEAFF. In DNA form, the CDR3 reads TGTGCCAGCCGCCCACCGGGGGGATCGATATTATACACTGAAGCTTTCTTT. The chain uses TRBV28 and TRBJ1-1, with D possibly being TRBD1 (5 bases). Per the germline V gene, CDR1 is MDHEN and CDR2 is SYDVKM. The CDR3 consists of 17 residues. Trimming left V 8 bases short and J 3 bases short, with 25 bases between.

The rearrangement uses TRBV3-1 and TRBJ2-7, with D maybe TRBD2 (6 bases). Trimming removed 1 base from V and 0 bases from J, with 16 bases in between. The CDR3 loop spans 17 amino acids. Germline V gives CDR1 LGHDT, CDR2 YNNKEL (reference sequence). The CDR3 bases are TGTGCCAGCAGCCAAGTATTTTCCCCGGGAGTCTCCTACGAGCAGTACTTC. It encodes CASSQVFSPGVSYEQYF.

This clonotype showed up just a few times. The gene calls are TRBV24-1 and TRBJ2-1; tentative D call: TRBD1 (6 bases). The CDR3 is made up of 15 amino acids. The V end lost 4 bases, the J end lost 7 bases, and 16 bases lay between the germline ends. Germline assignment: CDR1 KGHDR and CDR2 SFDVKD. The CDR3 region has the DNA TGTGCCACCAGTGACACGGACAGCCTTGTGAATGAGCAGTTCTTC. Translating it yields CATSDTDSLVNEQFF.

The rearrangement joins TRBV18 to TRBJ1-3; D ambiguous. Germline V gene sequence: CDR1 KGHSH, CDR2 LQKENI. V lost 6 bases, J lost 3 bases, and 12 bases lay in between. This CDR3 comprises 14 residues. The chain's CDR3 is CASSPASNGNTIYF. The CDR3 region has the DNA TGTGCCAGCTCCCCGGCAAGCAATGGAAACACCATATATTTT.

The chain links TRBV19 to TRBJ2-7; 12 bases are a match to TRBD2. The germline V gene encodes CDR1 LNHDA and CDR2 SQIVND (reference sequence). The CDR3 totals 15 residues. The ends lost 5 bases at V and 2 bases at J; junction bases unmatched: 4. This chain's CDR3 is CASSDRTSGAYEQYF. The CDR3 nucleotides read TGTGCCAGTAGTGACAGGACTAGCGGGGCCTACGAGCAGTACTTC. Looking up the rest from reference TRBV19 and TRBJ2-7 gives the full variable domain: DGGITQSPKYLFRKEGQNVTLSCEQNLNHDAMYWYRQDPGQGLRLIYYSQIVNDFQKGDIAEGYSVSREKKESFPLTVTSAQKNPTAFYLCASSDRTSGAYEQYFGPGTRLTVT.

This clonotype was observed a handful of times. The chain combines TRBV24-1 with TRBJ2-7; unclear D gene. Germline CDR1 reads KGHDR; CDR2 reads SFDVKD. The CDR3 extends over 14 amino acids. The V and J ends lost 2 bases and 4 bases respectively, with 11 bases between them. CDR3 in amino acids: CATSDCGVEYEQYF. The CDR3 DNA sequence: TGTGCCACCAGTGATTGCGGTGTAGAGTACGAGCAGTACTTC.

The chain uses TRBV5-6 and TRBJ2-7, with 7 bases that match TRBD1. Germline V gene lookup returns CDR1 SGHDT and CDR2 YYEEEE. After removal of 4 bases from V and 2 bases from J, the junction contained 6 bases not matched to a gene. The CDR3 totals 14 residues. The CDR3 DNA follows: TGTGCCAGCAGCATCCGGGACAGAGCCTACGAGCAGTACTTC. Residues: CASSIRDRAYEQYF.

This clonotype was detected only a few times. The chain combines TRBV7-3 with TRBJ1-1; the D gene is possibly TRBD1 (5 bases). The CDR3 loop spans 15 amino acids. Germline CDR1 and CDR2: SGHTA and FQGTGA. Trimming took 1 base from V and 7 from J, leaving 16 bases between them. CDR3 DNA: TGTGCCAGCAGCTTAAGTTTGGGGACCTATCGTGAAGCTTTCTTT. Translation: CASSLSLGTYREAFF.

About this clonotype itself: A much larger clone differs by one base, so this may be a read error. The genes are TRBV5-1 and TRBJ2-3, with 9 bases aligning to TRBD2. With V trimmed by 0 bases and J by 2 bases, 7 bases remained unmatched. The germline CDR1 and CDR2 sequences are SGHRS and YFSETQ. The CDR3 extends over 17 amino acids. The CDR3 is CASSLEPAGGVTDTQYF. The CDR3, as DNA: TGCGCCAGCAGCTTGGAACCAGCGGGAGGAGTCACAGATACGCAGTATTTT. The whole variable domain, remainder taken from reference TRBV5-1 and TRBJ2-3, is KAGVTQTPRYLIKTRGQQVTLSCSPISGHRSVSWYQQTPGQGLQFLFEYFSETQRNKGNFPGRFSGRQFSNSRSEMNVSTLELGDSALYLCASSLEPAGGVTDTQYFGPGTRLTVL.

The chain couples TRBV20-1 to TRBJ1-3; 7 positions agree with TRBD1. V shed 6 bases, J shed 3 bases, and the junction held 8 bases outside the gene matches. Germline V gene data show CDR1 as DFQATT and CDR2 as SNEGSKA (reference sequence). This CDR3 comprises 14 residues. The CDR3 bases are TGCAGTGCATCAACCGGGACAGTTGGAAACACCATATATTTT. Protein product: CSASTGTVGNTIYF.

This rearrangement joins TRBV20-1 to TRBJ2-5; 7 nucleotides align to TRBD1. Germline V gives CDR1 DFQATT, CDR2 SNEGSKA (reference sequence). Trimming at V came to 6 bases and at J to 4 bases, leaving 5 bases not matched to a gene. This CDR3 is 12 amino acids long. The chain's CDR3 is CSARQGTETQYF. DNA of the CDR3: TGCAGTGCAAGACAGGGTACAGAGACCCAGTACTTC.

CDR3 nucleotide sequence: TGTGCCAGCAGCGCTAGCGGGAGGACTTCCTACGAGCAGTACTTC. Residues: CASSASGRTSYEQYF. V and J are TRBV9 and TRBJ2-7; 11 positions match TRBD2. The CDR3 sequence is 15 residues long. Germline CDR1 SGDLS, CDR2 YYNGEE. J was trimmed by 1 base and V by 3 bases; bases with no gene match: 3.